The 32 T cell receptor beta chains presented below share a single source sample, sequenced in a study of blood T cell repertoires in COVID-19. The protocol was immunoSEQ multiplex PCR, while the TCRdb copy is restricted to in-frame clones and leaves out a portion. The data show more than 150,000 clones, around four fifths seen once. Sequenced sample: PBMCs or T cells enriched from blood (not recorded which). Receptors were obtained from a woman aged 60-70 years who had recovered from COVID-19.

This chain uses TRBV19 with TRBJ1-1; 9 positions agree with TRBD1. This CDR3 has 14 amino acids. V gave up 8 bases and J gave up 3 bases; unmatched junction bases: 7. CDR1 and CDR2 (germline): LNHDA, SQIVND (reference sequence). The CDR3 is CASGTTGGYTEAFF. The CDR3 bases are TGTGCCAGTGGAACGACAGGGGGGTACACTGAAGCTTTCTTT.

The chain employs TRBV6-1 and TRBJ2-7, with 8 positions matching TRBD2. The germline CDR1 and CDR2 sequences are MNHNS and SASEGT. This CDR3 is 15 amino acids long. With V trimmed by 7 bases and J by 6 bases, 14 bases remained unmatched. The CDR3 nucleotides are TGTGCCAGCACTCAATCGGGGGGAGCGGGAGTCGAGCAGTACTTC. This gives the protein CASTQSGGAGVEQYF.

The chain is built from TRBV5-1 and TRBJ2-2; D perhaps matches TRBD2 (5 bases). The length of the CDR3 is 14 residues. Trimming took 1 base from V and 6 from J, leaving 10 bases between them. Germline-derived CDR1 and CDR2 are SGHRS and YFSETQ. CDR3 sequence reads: CASSLRGSAGELFF. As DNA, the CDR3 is TGCGCCAGCAGCTTGCGAGGGTCGGCCGGGGAGCTGTTTTTT.

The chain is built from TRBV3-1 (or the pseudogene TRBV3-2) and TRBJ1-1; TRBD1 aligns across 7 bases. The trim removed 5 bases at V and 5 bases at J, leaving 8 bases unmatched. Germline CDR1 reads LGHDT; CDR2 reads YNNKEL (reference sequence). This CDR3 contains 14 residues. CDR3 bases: TGTGCCAGCAGCAACAGGGGCCTCCGGACTGAAGCTTTCTTT. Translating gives CASSNRGLRTEAFF.

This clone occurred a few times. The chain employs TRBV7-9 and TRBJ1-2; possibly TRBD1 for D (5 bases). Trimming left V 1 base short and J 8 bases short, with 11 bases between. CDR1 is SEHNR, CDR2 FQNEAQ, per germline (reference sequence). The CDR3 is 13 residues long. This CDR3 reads CASSLGEGEGYTF. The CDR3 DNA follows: TGTGCCAGCAGCTTAGGGGAAGGGGAAGGCTACACCTTC.

CDR3 nucleotides: TGTGCCACCCGGGGGAGCTCCTACAATGAGCAGTTCTTC. Translated: CATRGSSYNEQFF. The V gene is TRBV2, the J gene TRBJ2-1, with TRBD2 as a possible D gene (6 bases). V was cut by 10 bases and J by 0 bases, with 10 bases left in between. Looked up from germline, CDR1 is SNHLY and CDR2 is FYNNEI. The CDR3 has 13 amino acids.

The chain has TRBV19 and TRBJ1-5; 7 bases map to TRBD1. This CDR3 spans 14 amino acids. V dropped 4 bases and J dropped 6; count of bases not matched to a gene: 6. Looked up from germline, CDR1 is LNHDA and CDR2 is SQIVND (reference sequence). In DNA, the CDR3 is TGTGCCAGTAGTAATGACAGGGTTGGTCAGCCCCAGCATTTT. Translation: CASSNDRVGQPQHF.

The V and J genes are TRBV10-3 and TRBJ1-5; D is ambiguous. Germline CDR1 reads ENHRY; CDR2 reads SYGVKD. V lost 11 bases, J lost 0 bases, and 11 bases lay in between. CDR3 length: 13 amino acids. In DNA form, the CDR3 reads TGTGCCGTCGCAGGCTATAGCAATCAGCCCCAGCATTTT. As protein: CAVAGYSNQPQHF.

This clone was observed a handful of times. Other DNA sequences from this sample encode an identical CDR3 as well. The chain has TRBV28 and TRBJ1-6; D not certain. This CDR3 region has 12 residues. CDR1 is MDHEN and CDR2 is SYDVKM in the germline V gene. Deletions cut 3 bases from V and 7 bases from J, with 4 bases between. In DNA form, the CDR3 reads TGTGCCAGCAGTTTCCCGAATTCACCCCTCCACTTT. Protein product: CASSFPNSPLHF.

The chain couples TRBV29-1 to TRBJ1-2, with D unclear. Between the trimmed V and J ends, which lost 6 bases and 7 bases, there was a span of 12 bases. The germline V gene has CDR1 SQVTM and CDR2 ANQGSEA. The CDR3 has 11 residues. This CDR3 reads CSVGLAGGYTF. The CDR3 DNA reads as TGCAGCGTAGGCTTGGCGGGTGGCTACACCTTC.

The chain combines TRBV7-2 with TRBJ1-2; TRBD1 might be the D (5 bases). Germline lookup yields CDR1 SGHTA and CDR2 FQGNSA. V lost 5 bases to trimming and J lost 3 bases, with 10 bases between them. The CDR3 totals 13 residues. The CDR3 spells CASSPGTDYGYTF. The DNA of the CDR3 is TGTGCCAGCAGCCCCGGGACTGACTATGGCTACACCTTC. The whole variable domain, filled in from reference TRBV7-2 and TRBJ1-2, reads GAGVSQSPSNKVTEKGKDVELRCDPISGHTALYWYRQSLGQGLEFLIYFQGNSAPDKSGLPSDRFSAERTGGSVSTLTIQRTQQEDSAVYLCASSPGTDYGYTFGSGTRLTVV.

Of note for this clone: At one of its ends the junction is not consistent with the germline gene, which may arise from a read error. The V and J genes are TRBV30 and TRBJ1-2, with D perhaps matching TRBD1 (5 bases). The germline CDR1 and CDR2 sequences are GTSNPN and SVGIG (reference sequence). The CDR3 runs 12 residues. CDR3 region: CAWEGTPAVPIF. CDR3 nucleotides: TGTGCCTGGGAGGGGACTCCGGCGGTGCCCATCTTC.

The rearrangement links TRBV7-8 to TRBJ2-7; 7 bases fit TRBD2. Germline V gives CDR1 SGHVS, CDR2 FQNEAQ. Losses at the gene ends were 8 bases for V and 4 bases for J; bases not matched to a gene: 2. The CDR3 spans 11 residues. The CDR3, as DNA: TGTGCCAGCGTGGGGGGGTACGAGCAGTACTTC. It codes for CASVGGYEQYF.

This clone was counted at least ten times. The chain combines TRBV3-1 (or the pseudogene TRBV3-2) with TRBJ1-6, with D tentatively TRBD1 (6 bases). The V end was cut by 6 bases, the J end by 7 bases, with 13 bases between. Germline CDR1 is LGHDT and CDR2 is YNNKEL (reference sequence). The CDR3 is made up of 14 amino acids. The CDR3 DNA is TGTGCCAGCAGACTTGGACAGTCAAATTCACCCCTCCACTTT. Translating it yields CASRLGQSNSPLHF.

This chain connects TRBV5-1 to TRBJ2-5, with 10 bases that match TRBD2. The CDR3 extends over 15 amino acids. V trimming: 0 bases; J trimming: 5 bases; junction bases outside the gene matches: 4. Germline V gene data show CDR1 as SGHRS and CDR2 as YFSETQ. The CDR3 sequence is CASSLELAGRETQYF. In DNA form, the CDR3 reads TGCGCCAGCAGCTTGGAACTAGCGGGGAGGGAGACCCAGTACTTC.

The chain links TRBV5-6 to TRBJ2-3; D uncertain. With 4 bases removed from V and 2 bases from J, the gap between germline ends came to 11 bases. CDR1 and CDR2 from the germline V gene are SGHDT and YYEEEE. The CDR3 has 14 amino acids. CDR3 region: CASSPTAVTDTQYF. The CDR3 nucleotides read TGTGCCAGCAGCCCCACAGCAGTCACAGATACGCAGTATTTT.

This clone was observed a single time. CDR3 region: CASSRGRFSYEQYF. CDR3 nucleotide sequence: TGTGCCAGCAGCCGCGGCCGGTTCTCCTACGAGCAGTACTTC. This chain uses TRBV28 with TRBJ2-7; D call uncertain. There are 14 residues in the CDR3. With 6 bases removed from V and 0 bases from J, the gap between germline ends came to 12 bases. Germline V gene sequence: CDR1 MDHEN, CDR2 SYDVKM.

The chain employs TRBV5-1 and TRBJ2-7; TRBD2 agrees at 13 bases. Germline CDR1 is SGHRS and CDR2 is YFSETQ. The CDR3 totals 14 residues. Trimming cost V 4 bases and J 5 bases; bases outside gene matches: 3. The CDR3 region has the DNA TGCGCCAGCAGCCCCGGACTAGCGGGAGACGAGCAGTACTTC. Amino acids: CASSPGLAGDEQYF.

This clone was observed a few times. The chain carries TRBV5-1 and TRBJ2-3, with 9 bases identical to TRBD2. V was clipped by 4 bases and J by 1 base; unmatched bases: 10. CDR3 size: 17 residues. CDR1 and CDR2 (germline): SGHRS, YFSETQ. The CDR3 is CASSAVKVAGGTDTQYF. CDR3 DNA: TGCGCCAGCAGCGCGGTGAAGGTAGCGGGAGGCACAGATACGCAGTATTTT. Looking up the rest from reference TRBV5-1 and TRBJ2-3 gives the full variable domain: KAGVTQTPRYLIKTRGQQVTLSCSPISGHRSVSWYQQTPGQGLQFLFEYFSETQRNKGNFPGRFSGRQFSNSRSEMNVSTLELGDSALYLCASSAVKVAGGTDTQYFGPGTRLTVL.

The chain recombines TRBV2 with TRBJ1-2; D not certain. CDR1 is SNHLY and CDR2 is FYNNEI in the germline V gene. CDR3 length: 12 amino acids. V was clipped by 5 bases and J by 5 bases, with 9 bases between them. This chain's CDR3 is CASSPRDYGYTF. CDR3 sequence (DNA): TGTGCCAGCAGTCCCCGGGATTATGGCTACACCTTC.

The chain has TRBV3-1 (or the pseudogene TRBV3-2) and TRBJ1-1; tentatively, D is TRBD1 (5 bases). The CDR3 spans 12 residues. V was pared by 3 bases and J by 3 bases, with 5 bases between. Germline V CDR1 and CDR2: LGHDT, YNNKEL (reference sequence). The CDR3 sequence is CASSQTDTEAFF. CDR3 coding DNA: TGTGCCAGCAGCCAGACAGACACTGAAGCTTTCTTT.

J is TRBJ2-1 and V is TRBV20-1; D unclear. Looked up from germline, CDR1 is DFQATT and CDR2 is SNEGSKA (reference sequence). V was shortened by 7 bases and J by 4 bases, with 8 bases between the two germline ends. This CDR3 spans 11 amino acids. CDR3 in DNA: TGCAGTGGGGCTACTTACAATGAGCAGTTCTTC. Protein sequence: CSGATYNEQFF.

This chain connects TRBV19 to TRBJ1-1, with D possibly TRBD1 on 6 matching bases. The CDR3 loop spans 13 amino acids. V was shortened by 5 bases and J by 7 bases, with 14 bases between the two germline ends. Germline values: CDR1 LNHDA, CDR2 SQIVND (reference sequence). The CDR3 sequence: CASSYRVRGEAFF. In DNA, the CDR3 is TGTGCCAGTAGTTACAGGGTCCGAGGTGAAGCTTTCTTT.

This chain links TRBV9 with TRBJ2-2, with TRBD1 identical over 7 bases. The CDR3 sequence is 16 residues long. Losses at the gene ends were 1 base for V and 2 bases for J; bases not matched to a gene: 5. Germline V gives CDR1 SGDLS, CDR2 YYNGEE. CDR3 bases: TGTGCCAGCAGCGTACTCCCAGGGGGAAACACCGGGGAGCTGTTTTTT. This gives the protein CASSVLPGGNTGELFF.

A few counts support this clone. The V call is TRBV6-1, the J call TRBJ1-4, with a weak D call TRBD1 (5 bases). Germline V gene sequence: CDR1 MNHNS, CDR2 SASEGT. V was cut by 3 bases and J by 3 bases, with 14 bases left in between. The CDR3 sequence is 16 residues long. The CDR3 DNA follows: TGTGCCAGCAGTGAGTTGGTAGGGGCCCCTAATGAAAAACTGTTTTTT. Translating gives CASSELVGAPNEKLFF.

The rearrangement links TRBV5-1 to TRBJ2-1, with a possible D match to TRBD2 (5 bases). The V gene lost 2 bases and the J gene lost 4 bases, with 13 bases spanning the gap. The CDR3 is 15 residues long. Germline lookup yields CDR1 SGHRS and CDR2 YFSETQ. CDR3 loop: CASSFQPGGYNEQFF. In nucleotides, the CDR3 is TGCGCCAGCAGCTTCCAACCCGGAGGATACAATGAGCAGTTCTTC.

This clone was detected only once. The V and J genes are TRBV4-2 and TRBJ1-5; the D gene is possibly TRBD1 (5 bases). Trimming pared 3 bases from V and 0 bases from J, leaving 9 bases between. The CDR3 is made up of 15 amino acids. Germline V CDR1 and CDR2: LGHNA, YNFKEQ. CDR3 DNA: TGTGCCAGCAGCCAGGGGCAGCCTAGCAATCAGCCCCAGCATTTT. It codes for CASSQGQPSNQPQHF.

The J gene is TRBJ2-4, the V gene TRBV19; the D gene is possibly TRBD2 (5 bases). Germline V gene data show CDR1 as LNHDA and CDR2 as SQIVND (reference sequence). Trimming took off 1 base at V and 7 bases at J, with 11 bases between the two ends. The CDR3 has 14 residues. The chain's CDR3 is CASSIVEGANIQYF. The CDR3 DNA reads TGTGCCAGTAGTATAGTAGAGGGAGCGAACATTCAGTACTTC.

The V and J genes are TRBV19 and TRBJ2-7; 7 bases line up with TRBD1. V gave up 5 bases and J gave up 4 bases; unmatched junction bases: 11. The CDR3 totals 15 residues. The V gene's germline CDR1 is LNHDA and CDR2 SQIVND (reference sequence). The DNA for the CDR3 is TGTGCCAGTAGTTCTGACAGGGCTTTCAAGTACGAGCAGTACTTC. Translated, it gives CASSSDRAFKYEQYF.

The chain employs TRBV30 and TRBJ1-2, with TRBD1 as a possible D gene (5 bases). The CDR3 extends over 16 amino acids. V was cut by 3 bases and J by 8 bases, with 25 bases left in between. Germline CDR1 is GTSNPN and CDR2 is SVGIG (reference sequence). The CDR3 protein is CAWRTPGQGKVRGYTF. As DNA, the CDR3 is TGTGCCTGGAGGACACCCGGTCAGGGAAAAGTGCGCGGCTACACCTTC.

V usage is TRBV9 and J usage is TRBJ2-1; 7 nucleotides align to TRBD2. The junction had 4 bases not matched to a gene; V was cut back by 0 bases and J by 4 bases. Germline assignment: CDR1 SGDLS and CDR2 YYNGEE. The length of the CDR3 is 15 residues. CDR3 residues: CASSVVGGGYNEQFF. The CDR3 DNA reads TGTGCCAGCAGCGTAGTGGGCGGGGGTTACAATGAGCAGTTCTTC.

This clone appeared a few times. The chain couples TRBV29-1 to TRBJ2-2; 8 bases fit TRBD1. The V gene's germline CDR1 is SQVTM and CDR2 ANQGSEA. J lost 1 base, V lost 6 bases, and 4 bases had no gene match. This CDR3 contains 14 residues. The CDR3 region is CSVRGQENTGELFF. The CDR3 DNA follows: TGCAGCGTCCGGGGACAGGAGAACACCGGGGAGCTGTTTTTT.